The sequence of this TCR beta chain was determined in a study of CD8 T cells in Susac syndrome. The V segment lost 6 bases and the J segment 4 bases; nucleotides outside the gene matches: 5. CDR3 length: 14 amino acids. Reverse transcription of about 0.5 to 1 ug RNA used random hexamers. TCRdb reprocessed the immunoSEQ multiplex PCR reads via MiXCR and lists one record per CDR3 protein. Among about 120,000 distinct CDR3 sequences listed, under 96% were seen once. The receptor was isolated from a human donor with Susac syndrome. Sequencing was performed on CD4+ T cells from PBMCs. The rearrangement joins TRBV12-3 or TRBV12-4 to TRBJ2-7; 11 nucleotides align to TRBD2. The CDR3 sequence: CASRFSGRGYEQYF. The CDR3 nucleotides read TGTGCCAGCAGATTTAGCGGGAGGGGGTACGAGCAGTACTTC.